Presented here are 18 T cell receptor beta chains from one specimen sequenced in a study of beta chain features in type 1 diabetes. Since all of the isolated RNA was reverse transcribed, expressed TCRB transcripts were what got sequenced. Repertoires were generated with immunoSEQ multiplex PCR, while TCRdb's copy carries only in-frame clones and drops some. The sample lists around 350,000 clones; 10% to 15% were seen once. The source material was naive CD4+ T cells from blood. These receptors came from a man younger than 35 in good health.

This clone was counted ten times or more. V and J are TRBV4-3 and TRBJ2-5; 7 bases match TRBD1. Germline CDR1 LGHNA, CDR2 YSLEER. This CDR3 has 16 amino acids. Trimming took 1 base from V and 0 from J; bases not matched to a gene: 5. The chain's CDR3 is CASSQGQGEYQETQYF. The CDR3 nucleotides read TGCGCCAGCAGCCAAGGACAGGGAGAGTACCAAGAGACCCAGTACTTC.

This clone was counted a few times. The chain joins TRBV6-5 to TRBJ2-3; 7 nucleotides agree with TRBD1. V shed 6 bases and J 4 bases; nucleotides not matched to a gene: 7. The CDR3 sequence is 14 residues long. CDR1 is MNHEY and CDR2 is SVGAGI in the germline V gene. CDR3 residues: CASRYRGAADTQYF. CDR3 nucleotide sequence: TGTGCCAGCAGGTACAGGGGTGCAGCAGATACGCAGTATTTT.

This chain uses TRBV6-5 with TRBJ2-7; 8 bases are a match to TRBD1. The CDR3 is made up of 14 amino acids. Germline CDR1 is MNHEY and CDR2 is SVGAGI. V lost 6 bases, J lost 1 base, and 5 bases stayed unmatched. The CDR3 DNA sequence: TGTGCCAGCAGCAGGGACAGGAATTCCTACGAGCAGTACTTC. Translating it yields CASSRDRNSYEQYF.

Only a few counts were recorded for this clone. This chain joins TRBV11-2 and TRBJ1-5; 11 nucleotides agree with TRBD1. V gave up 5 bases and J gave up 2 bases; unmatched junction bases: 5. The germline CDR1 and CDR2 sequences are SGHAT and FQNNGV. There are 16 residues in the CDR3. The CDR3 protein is CASSHGQGARNQPQHF. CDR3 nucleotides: TGTGCCAGCAGCCATGGACAGGGGGCGCGCAATCAGCCCCAGCATTTT.

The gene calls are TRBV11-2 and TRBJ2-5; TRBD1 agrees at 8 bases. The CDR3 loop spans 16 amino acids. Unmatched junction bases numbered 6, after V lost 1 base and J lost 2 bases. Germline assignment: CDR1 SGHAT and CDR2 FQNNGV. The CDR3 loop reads CASSLVGRGPQETQYF. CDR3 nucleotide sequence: TGTGCCAGCAGCTTAGTGGGCAGGGGGCCTCAAGAGACCCAGTACTTC.

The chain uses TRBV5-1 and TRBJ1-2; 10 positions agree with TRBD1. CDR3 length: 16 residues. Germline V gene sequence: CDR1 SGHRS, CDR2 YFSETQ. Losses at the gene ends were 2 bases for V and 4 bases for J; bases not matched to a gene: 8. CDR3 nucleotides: TGCGCCAGCAGCTTACGATACCGGGACAGGGGCTATGGCTACACCTTC. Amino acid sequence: CASSLRYRDRGYGYTF.

The DNA for the CDR3 is TGTGCCAGTAGTATAGGGGACAGGTACTACGAGCAGTACTTC. This sequence encodes CASSIGDRYYEQYF. The rearrangement links TRBV19 to TRBJ2-7, with 8 bases matching TRBD1. Germline values: CDR1 LNHDA, CDR2 SQIVND (reference sequence). V shed 1 base, J shed 3 bases, and the junction held 2 bases outside the gene matches. This CDR3 has 14 amino acids.

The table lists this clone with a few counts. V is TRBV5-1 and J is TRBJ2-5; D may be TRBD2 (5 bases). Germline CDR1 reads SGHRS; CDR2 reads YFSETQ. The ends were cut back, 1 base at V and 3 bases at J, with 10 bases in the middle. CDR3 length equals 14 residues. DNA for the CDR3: TGCGCCAGCAGCTTGAGTCGGGGAGAAGAGACCCAGTACTTC. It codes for CASSLSRGEETQYF.

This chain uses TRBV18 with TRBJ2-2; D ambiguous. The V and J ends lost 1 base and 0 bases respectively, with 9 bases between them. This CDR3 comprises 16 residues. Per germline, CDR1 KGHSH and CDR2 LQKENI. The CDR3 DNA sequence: TGTGCCAGCTCACCACGAGACACAACGAACACCGGGGAGCTGTTTTTT. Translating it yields CASSPRDTTNTGELFF.

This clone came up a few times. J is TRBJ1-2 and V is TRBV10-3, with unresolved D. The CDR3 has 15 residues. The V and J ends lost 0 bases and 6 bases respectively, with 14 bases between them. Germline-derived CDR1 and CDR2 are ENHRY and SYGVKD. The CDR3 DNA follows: TGTGCCATCAGTGAGTCCGAGGGAGGACCTCATGGCTACACCTTC. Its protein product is CAISESEGGPHGYTF.

In DNA form, the CDR3 reads TGTGCCAGCAGCTTGGCCGTCGAGACCCAGTACTTC. Translated, it gives CASSLAVETQYF. The chain links TRBV5-6 to TRBJ2-5; D remains unclear. The length of the CDR3 is 12 residues. Deletions cut 0 bases from V and 5 bases from J, with 5 bases between. Germline CDR1 reads SGHDT; CDR2 reads YYEEEE.

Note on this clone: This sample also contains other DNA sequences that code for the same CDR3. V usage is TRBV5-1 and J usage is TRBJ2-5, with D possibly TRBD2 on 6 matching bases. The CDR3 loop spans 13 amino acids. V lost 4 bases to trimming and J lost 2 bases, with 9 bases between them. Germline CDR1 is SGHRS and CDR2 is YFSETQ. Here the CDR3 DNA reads TGCGCCAGCAGCCCCGGGGGACAAGAGACCCAGTACTTC. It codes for CASSPGGQETQYF.

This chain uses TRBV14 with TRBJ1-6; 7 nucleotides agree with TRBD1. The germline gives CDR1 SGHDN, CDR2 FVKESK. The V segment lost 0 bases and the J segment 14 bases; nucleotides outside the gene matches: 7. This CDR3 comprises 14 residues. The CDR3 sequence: CASSQDVQGGTLHF. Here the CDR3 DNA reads TGTGCCAGCAGCCAAGATGTCCAGGGGGGCACCCTCCACTTT.

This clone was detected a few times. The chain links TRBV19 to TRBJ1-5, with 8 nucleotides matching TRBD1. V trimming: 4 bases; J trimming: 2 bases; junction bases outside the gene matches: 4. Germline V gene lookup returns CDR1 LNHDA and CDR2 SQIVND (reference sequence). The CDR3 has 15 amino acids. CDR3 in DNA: TGTGCCAGTAGTAGCAGGGGGCACGGCAATCAGCCCCAGCATTTT. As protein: CASSSRGHGNQPQHF. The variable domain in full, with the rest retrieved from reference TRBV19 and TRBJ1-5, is DGGITQSPKYLFRKEGQNVTLSCEQNLNHDAMYWYRQDPGQGLRLIYYSQIVNDFQKGDIAEGYSVSREKKESFPLTVTSAQKNPTAFYLCASSSRGHGNQPQHFGDGTRLSIL.

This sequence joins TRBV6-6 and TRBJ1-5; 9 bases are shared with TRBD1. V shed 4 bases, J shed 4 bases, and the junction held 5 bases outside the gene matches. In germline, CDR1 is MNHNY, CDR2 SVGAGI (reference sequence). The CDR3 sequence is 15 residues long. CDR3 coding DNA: TGTGCCAGCAGTTCGGACAGGGGAGTTAATCAGCCCCAGCATTTT. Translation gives CASSSDRGVNQPQHF.

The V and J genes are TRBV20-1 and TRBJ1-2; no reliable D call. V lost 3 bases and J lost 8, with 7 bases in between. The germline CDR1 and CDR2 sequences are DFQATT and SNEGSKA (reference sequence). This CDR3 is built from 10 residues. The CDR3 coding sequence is TGCAGTGCTAGGTCTGTCGGCTACACCTTC. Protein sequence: CSARSVGYTF.

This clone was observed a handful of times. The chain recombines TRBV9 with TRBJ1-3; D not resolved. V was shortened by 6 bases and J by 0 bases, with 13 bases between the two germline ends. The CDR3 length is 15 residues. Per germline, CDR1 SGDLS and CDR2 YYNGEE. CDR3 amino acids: CASTLDTFSGNTIYF. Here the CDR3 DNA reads TGTGCCAGCACCTTAGACACGTTCTCTGGAAACACCATATATTTT.

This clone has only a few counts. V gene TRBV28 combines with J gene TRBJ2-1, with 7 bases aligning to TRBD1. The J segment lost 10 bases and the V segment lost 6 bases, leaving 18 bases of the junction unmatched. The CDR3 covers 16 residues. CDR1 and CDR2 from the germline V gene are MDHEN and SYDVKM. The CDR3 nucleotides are TGTGCCAGCAGGACCTCGACAGGGCGAGCCGACGTGGAGCAGTTCTTC. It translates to CASRTSTGRADVEQFF. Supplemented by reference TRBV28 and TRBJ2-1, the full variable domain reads DVKVTQSSRYLVKRTGEKVFLECVQDMDHENMFWYRQDPGLGLRLIYFSYDVKMKEKGDIPEGYSVSREKKERFSLILESASTNQTSMYLCASRTSTGRADVEQFFGPGTRLTVL.